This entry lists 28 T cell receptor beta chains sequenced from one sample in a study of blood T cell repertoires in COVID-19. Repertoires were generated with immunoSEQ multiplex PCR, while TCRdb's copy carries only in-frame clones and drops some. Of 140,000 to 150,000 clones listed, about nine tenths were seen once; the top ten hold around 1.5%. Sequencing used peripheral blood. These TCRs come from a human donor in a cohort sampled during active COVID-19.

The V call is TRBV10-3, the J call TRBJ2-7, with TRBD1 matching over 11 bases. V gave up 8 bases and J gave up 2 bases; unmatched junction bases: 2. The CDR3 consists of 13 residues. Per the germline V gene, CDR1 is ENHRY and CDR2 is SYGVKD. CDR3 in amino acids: CAIGTGGAYEQYF. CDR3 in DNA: TGTGCCATCGGGACAGGGGGGGCCTACGAGCAGTACTTC.

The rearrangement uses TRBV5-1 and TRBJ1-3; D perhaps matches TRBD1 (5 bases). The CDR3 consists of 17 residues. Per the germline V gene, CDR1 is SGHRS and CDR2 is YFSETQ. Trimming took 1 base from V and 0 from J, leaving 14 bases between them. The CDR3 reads CASSLLGTPSSGNTIYF. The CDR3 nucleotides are TGCGCCAGCAGCTTGTTGGGGACTCCAAGCTCTGGAAACACCATATATTTT.

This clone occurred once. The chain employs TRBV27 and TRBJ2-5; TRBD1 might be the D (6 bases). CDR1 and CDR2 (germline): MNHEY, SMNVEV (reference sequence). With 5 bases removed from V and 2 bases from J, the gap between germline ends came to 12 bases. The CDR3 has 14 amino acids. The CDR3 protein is CASSPRTAQETQYF. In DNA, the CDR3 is TGTGCCAGCAGTCCAAGGACAGCTCAAGAGACCCAGTACTTC.

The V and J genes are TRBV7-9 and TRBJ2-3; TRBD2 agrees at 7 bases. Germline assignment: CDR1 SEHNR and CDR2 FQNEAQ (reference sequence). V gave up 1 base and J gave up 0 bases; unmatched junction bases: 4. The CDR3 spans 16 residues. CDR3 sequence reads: CASSLGLAESTDTQYF. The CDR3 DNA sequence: TGTGCCAGCAGCTTAGGGCTAGCGGAAAGCACAGATACGCAGTATTTT.

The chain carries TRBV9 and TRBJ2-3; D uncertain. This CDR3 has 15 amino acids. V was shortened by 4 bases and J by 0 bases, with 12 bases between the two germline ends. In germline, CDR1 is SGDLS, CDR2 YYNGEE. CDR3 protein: CASSSRAQSTDTQYF. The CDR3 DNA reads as TGTGCCAGCAGCTCCCGCGCGCAAAGCACAGATACGCAGTATTTT. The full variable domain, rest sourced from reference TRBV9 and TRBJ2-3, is DSGVTQTPKHLITATGQRVTLRCSPRSGDLSVYWYQQSLDQGLQFLIQYYNGEERAKGNILERFSAQQFPDLHSELNLSSLELGDSALYFCASSSRAQSTDTQYFGPGTRLTVL.

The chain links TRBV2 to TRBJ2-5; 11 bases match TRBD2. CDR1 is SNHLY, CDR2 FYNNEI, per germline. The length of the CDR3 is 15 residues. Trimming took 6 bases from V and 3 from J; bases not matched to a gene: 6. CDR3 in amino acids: CASSVPGLAEETQYF. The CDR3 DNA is TGTGCCAGCAGCGTACCGGGACTAGCGGAAGAGACCCAGTACTTC.

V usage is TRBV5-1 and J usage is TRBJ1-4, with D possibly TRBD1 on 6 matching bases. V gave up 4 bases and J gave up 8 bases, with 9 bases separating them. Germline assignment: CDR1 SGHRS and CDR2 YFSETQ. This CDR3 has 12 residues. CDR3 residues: CASSEQGEKLFF. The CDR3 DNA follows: TGCGCCAGCAGCGAACAGGGAGAAAAACTGTTTTTT.

CDR3 protein: CASSPFDRNTEAFF. DNA of the CDR3: TGCGCCAGCAGCCCGTTCGACAGGAACACTGAAGCTTTCTTT. The chain joins TRBV5-1 to TRBJ1-1; perhaps TRBD1 as D (5 bases). CDR3 size: 14 residues. The V gene's germline CDR1 is SGHRS and CDR2 YFSETQ. V was trimmed by 4 bases and J by 1 base, leaving 11 bases between them.

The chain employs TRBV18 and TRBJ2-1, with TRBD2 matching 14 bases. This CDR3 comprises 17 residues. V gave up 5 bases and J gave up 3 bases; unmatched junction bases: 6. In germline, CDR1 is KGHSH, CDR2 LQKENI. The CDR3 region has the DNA TGTGCCAGCTCAGATCCGACTAGCGGGGGGGGCTACAATGAGCAGTTCTTC. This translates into CASSDPTSGGGYNEQFF.

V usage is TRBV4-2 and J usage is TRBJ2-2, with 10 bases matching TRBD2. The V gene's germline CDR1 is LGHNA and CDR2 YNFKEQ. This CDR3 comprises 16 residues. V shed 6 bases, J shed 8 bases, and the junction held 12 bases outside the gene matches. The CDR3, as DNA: TGTGCCAGCAGGGTTATGAGCGGGGGGGCTGGAGGGGAGCTGTTTTTT. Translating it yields CASRVMSGGAGGELFF.

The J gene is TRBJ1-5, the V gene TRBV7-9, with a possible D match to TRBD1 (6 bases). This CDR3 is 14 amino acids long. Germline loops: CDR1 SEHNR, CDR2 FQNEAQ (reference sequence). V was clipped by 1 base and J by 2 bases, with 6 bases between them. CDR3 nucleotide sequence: TGTGCCAGCAGCTTAGGACAGGGCAATCAGCCCCAGCATTTT. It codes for CASSLGQGNQPQHF.

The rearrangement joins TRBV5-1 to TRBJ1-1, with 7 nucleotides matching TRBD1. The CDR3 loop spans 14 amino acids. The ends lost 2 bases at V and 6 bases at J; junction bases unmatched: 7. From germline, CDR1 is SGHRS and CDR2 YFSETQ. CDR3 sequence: CASSFGRGVPEAFF. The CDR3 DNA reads TGCGCCAGCAGCTTCGGCAGGGGGGTACCTGAAGCTTTCTTT.

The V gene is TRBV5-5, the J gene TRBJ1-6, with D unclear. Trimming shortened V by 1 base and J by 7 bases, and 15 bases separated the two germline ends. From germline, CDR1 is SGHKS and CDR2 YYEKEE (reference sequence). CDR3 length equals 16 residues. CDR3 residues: CASSLRALAANSPLHF. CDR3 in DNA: TGTGCCAGCAGCTTGAGAGCGTTGGCCGCAAATTCACCCCTCCACTTT.

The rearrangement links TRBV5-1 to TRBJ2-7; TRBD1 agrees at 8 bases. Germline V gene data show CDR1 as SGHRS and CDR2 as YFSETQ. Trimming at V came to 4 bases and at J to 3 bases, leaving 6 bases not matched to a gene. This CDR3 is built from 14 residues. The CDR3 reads CASSATGGLYEQYF. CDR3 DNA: TGCGCCAGCAGCGCAACAGGGGGGCTCTACGAGCAGTACTTC.

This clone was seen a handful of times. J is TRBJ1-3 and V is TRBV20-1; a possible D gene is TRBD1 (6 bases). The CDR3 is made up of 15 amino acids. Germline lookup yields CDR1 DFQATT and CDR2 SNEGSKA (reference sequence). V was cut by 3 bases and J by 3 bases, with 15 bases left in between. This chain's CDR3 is CSASQSGRGGNTIYF. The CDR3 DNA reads TGCAGTGCTAGTCAGTCGGGCAGGGGTGGAAACACCATATATTTT.

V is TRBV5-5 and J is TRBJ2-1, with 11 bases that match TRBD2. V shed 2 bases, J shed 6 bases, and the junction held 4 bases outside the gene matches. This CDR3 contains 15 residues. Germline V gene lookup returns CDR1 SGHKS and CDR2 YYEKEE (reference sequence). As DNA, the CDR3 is TGTGCCAGCAGCTTTTATCTAGCGGGGGGCAATGAGCAGTTCTTC. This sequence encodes CASSFYLAGGNEQFF. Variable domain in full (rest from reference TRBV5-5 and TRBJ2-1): DAGVTQSPTHLIKTRGQQVTLRCSPISGHKSVSWYQQVLGQGPQFIFQYYEKEERGRGNFPDRFSARQFPNYSSELNVNALLLGDSALYLCASSFYLAGGNEQFFGPGTRLTVL.

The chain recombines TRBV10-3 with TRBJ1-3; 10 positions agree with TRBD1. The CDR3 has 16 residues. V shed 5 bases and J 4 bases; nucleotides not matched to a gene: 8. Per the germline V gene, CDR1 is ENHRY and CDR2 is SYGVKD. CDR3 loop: CAISKGQGIPGNTIYF. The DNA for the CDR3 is TGTGCCATCAGTAAGGGACAGGGGATCCCCGGAAACACCATATATTTT.

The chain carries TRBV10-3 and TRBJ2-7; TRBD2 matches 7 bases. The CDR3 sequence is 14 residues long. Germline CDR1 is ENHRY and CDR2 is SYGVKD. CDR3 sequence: CASNYLGTGEGQYF. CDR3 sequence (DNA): TGTGCGTCCAACTACCTCGGCACCGGGGAGGGGCAGTACTTC.

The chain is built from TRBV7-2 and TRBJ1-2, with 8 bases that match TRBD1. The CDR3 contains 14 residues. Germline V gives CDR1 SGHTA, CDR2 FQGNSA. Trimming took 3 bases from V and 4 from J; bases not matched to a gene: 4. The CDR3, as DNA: TGTGCCAGCAGCTTTGGACAGGGTGGCTATGGCTACACCTTC. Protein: CASSFGQGGYGYTF. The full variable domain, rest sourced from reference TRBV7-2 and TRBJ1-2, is GAGVSQSPSNKVTEKGKDVELRCDPISGHTALYWYRQSLGQGLEFLIYFQGNSAPDKSGLPSDRFSAERTGGSVSTLTIQRTQQEDSAVYLCASSFGQGGYGYTFGSGTRLTVV.

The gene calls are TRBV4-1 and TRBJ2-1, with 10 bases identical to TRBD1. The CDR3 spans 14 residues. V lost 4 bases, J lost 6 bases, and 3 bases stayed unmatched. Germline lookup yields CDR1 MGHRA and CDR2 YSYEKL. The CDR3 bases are TGCGCCAGCAGCCTGCGGGACAGGGGCAATGAGCAGTTCTTC. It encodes CASSLRDRGNEQFF.

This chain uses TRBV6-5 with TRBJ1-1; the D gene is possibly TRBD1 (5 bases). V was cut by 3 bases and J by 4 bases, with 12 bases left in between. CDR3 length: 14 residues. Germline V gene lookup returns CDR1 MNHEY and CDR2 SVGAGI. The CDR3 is CASSYAGVRTEAFF. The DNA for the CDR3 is TGTGCCAGCAGTTATGCGGGGGTCCGCACTGAAGCTTTCTTT.

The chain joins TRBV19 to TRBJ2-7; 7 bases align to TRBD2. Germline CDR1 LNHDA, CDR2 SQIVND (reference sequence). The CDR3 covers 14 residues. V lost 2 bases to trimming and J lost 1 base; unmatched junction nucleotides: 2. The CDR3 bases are TGTGCCAGTAGTATAAAGCGGGGATCCTACGAGCAGTACTTC. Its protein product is CASSIKRGSYEQYF.

CDR3 sequence: CASSPGLSRGNNEQFF. The CDR3 DNA follows: TGTGCCAGCAGTCCCGGTCTCTCGCGGGGGAACAATGAGCAGTTCTTC. This rearrangement joins TRBV6-2 or TRBV6-3 to TRBJ2-1; TRBD2 matches at 7 bases. This CDR3 comprises 16 residues. Germline V CDR1 and CDR2: MNHEY, SVGEGT. V was clipped by 5 bases and J by 5 bases; unmatched bases: 12.

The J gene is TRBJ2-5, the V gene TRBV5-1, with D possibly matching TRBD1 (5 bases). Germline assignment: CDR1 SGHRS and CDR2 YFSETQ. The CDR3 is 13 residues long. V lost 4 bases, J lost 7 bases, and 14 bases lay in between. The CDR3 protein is CASSADSQGTQYF. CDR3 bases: TGCGCCAGCAGCGCCGACAGCCAGGGGACCCAGTACTTC.

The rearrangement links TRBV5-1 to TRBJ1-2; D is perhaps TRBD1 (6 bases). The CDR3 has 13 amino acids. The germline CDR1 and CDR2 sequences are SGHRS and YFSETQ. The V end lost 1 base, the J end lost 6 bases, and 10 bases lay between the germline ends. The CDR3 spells CASSLTGSDGYTF. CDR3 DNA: TGCGCCAGCAGCTTGACAGGGTCGGATGGCTACACCTTC. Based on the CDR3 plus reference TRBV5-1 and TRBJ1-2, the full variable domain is KAGVTQTPRYLIKTRGQQVTLSCSPISGHRSVSWYQQTPGQGLQFLFEYFSETQRNKGNFPGRFSGRQFSNSRSEMNVSTLELGDSALYLCASSLTGSDGYTFGSGTRLTVV.

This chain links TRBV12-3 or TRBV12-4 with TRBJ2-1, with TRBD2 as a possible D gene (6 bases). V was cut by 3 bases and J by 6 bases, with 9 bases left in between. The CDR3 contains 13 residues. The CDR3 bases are TGTGCCAGCAGTTTTAGCGGACCCAATGAGCAGTTCTTC. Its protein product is CASSFSGPNEQFF.

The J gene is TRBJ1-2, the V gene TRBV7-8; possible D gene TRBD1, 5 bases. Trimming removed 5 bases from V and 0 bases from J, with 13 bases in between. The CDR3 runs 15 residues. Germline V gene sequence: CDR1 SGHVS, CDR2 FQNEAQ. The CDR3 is CASSPTGAANYGYTF. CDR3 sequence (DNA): TGTGCCAGCAGCCCAACAGGTGCCGCTAACTATGGCTACACCTTC. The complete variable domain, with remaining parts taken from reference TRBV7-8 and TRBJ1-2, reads GAGVSQSPRYKVAKRGQDVALRCDPISGHVSLFWYQQALGQGPEFLTYFQNEAQLDKSGLPSDRFFAERPEGSVSTLKIQRTQQEDSAVYLCASSPTGAANYGYTFGSGTRLTVV.

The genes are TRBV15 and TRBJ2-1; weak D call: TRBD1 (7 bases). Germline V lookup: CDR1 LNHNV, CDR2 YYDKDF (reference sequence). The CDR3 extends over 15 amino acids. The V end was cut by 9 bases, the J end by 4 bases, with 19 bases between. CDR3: CATSRSGGPYNEQFF. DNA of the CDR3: TGTGCCACTTCAAGGTCAGGGGGGCCTTACAATGAGCAGTTCTTC.